This T cell receptor (beta chain) is drawn from a study of cytomegalovirus exposure and HLA in healthy donors. Study results and caveats: After further analysis at a later stage, 16,951 TCR beta sequences were associated with HLA alleles at 0.05 false discovery rate. CMV serostatus stood as the only immune exposure information on hand.

On this clone itself: Its antigen is unknown.

Use of 60 Vbeta and 13 Jbeta primers characterized the PCR. TCRdb keeps only in-frame clones here, not all; method: immunoSEQ multiplex PCR. The data hold about 280,000 clones, with around nine tenths observed a single time. J gave up 7 bases and V 2 bases, and 7 bases lay outside the gene matches. The CDR3 length is 14 residues. The V gene's germline CDR1 is MNHEY and CDR2 SVGAGI. The sequencing sample was made of PBMCs. This clonotype was obtained from a woman under 30 in good health and CMV-seronegative. This sequence joins TRBV6-5 and TRBJ1-2; TRBD1 agrees at 7 bases. CDR3 residues: CASSYQDRVRGYTF. The CDR3 DNA reads as TGTGCCAGCAGTTACCAAGACAGGGTCCGTGGCTACACCTTC.